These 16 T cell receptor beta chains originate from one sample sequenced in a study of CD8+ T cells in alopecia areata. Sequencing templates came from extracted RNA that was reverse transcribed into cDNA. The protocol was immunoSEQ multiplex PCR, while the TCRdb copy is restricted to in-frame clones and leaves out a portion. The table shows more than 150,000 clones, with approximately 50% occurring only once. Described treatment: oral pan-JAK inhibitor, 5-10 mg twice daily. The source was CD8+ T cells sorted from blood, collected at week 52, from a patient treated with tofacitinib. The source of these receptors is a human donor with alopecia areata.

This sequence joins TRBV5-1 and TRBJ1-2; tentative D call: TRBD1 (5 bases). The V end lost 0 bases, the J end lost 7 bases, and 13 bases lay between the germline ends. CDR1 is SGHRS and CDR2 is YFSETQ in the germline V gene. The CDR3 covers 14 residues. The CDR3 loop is CASSLEEGFGGYTF. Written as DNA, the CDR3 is TGCGCCAGCAGCTTGGAGGAGGGGTTTGGTGGCTACACCTTC. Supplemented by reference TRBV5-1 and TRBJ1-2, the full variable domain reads KAGVTQTPRYLIKTRGQQVTLSCSPISGHRSVSWYQQTPGQGLQFLFEYFSETQRNKGNFPGRFSGRQFSNSRSEMNVSTLELGDSALYLCASSLEEGFGGYTFGSGTRLTVV.

The CDR3 nucleotides read TGTGCCAGCAGTTACGGGGGGTTTAATGAAAAACTGTTTTTT. Its protein product is CASSYGGFNEKLFF. The chain is built from TRBV6-6 and TRBJ1-4; D is possibly TRBD1 (5 bases). V was shortened by 2 bases and J by 4 bases, with 8 bases between the two germline ends. Germline CDR1 MNHNY, CDR2 SVGAGI (reference sequence). The CDR3 consists of 14 residues.

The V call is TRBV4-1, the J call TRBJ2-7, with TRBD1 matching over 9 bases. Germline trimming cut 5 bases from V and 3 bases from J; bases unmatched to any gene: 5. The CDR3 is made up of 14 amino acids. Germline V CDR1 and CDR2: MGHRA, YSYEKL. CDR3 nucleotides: TGCGCCAGCAGCTACCGGGACAGGGTCTACGAGCAGTACTTC. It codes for CASSYRDRVYEQYF.

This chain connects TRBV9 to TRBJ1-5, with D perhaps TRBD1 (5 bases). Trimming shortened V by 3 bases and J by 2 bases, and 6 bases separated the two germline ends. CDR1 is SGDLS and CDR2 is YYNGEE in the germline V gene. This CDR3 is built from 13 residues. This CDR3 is CASSGDGNQPQHF. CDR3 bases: TGTGCCAGCAGCGGGGACGGCAATCAGCCCCAGCATTTT.

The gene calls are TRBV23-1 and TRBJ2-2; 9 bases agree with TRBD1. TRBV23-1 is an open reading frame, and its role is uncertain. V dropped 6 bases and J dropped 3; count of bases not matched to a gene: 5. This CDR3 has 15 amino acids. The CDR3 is CASSHGTGYTGELFF. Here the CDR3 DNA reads TGCGCCAGCAGCCACGGGACAGGGTACACCGGGGAGCTGTTTTTT.

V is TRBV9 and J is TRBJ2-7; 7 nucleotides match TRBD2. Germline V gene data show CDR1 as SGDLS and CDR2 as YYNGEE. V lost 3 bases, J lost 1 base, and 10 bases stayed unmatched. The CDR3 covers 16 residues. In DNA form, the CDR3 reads TGTGCCAGCAGCGGACCTAGCGGTGAATCGTCCTACGAGCAGTACTTC. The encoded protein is CASSGPSGESSYEQYF.

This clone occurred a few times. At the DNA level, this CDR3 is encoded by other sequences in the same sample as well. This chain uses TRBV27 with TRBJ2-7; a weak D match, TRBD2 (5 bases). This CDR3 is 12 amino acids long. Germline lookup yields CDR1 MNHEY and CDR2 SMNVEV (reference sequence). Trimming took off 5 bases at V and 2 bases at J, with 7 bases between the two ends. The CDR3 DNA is TGTGCCAGCAGTCCGGGGACCTACGAGCAGTACTTC. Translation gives CASSPGTYEQYF.

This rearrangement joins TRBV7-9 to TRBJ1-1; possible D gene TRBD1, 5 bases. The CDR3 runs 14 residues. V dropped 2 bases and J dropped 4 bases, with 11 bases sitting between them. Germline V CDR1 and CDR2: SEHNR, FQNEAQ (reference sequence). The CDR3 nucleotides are TGTGCCAGCAGCTTATCAGGGAGTGGCACTGAAGCTTTCTTT. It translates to CASSLSGSGTEAFF.

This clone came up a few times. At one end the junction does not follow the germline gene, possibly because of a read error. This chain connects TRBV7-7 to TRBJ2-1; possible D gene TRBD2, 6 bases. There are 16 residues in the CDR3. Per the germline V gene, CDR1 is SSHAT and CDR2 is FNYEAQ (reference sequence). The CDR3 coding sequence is TGTGCTAGCAGCTTAGGATCGGGGGACTCCTACAATGAGCAGTTCTTC. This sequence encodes CASSLGSGDSYNEQFF.

In DNA form, the CDR3 reads TGTGCCACCAGCGAGGGGAGTTGGGAACAAGAGACCCAGTACTTC. This codes for CATSEGSWEQETQYF. V gene TRBV15 combines with J gene TRBJ2-5; D could derive from TRBD1 or TRBD2 (5 bases each). This CDR3 region has 15 residues. V was clipped by 5 bases and J by 2 bases, with 15 bases between them. Germline V CDR1 and CDR2: LNHNV, YYDKDF (reference sequence).

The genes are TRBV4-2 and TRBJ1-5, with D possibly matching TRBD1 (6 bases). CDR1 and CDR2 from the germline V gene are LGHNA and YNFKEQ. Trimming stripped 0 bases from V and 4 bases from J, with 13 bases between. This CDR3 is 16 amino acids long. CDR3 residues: CASSQDGGQGNQPQHF. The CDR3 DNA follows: TGTGCCAGCAGCCAAGATGGTGGGCAGGGGAATCAGCCCCAGCATTTT.

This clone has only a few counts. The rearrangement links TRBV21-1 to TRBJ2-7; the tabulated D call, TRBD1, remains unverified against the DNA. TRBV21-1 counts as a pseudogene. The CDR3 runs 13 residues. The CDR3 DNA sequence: TGTGCCAGCAGTCCGGGACATACCTACGAGCAGTACTTC. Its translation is CASSPGHTYEQYF.

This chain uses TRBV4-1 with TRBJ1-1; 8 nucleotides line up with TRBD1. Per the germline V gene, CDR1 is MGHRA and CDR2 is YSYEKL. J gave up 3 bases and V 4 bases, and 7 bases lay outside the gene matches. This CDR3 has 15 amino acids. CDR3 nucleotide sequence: TGCGCCAGCAGCCGGGCAGGGGGCCTCGACACTGAAGCTTTCTTT. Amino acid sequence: CASSRAGGLDTEAFF.

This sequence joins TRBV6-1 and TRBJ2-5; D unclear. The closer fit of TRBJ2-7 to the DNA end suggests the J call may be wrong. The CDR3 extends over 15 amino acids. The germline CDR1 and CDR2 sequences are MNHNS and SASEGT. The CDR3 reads CASRLAAEPHYEQYF. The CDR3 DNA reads TGTGCCAGCAGGCTCGCGGCAGAACCCCACTACGAGCAGTACTTC.

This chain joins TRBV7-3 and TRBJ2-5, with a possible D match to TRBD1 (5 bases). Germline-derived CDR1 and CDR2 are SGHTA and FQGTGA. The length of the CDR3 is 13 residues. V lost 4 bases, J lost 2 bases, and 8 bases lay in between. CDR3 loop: CASSSGRQETQYF. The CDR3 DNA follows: TGTGCCAGCAGCTCAGGGCGTCAAGAGACCCAGTACTTC.

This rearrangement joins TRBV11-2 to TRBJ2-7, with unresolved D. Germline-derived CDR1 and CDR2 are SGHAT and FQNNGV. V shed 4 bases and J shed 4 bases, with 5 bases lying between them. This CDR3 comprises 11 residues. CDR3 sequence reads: CASSWSYEQYF. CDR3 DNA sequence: TGTGCCAGCAGCTGGTCTTACGAGCAGTACTTC. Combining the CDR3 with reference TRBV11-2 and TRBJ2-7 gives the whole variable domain EAGVAQSPRYKIIEKRQSVAFWCNPISGHATLYWYQQILGQGPKLLIQFQNNGVVDDSQLPKDRFSAERLKGVDSTLKIQPAKLEDSAVYLCASSWSYEQYFGPGTRLTVT.